This TCR beta chain was retrieved from a study of shared clonotypes between healthy human individuals. In the source study's methods: Junction-only sequences without quality scores came from ImmunoSEQ, so filtering differed. TCRdb's table, derived via immunoSEQ multiplex PCR, lists solely in-frame clones and lacks some. Clone size and V and J calls were adopted from that table, with D and trimming inferred from the DNA. In the table there are over a million clones, 70% to 80% of which are singletons. Germline CDR1 SGHTA, CDR2 FQGTGA. V dropped 5 bases and J dropped 2 bases, with 12 bases sitting between them. The CDR3 totals 15 residues.

The sequence was collected from a man between 18 and 29 years old in good health. Specimen: memory CD4+ T cells sorted from blood. Specified subset: CD45RA-negative fraction. V usage is TRBV7-3 and J usage is TRBJ2-2, with D possibly matching TRBD2 (6 bases). CDR3 DNA: TGTGCCAGCAGCCCGGACTACCTAAACACCGGGGAGCTGTTTTTT. Translation gives CASSPDYLNTGELFF.